This is a list of T cell receptor beta chains from one sample in a study of shared clonotypes between healthy human individuals. Libraries were prepared by immunoSEQ multiplex PCR; TCRdb keeps only in-frame clonotypes and omits some of them. Of 850,000 to 1,200,000 clones in the sample, about 75% were seen once. Sequencing used memory CD4+ T cells sorted from blood. The receptors stem from a man aged 18 to 30 in good health. Both conserved end residues are part of each CDR3. The order of the fields is J gene, V gene, CDR3 protein.

TRBJ1-4 TRBV6-1 CASSGGGTNEKLFF
TRBJ2-1 TRBV19 CARQIANEQFF
TRBJ2-3 TRBV6-1 CASSKGYDTQYF
TRBJ2-1 TRBV4-1 CASSLRGFEQFF
TRBJ1-2 TRBV5-3 CARSLSSQGNYGYTF
TRBJ2-7 TRBV6-6 CASSYNRGDRYEQYF
TRBJ2-2 TRBV7-2 CASSLKGGGTGELFF
TRBJ1-5 TRBV6-1 CASGIGEWQPQHF
TRBJ1-3 TRBV2 CASSPGGGAFSGNTIYF
TRBJ1-2 TRBV6-5 CASTNRGAYGYTF
TRBJ2-7 TRBV6-1 CASSLQSSYEQYF
TRBJ2-3 TRBV30 CAWSVPGQGGTQYF
TRBJ2-7 TRBV19 CASSPRTSGPYEQYF
TRBJ2-6 TRBV2 CASAPGTGVSGANVLTF
TRBJ1-3 TRBV28 CASSVGPYGNTIYF
TRBJ2-1 TRBV10-3 CAGGTADYNEQFF
TRBJ2-1 TRBV7-6 CASSPVTGYNEQFF
TRBJ2-3 TRBV9 CASSVVGTVTDTQYF
TRBJ2-2 TRBV6-6 CASSYEGAGELFF
TRBJ2-2 TRBV7-2 CASSLGDTNTGELFF
TRBJ1-1 TRBV20-1 CSTGMNTEAFF
TRBJ1-1 TRBV11-2 CASSDWGWLRRGGTEAFF
TRBJ1-1 TRBV5-1 CASSLVGGDNEAFF
TRBJ1-2 TRBV5-4 CASSSTGGRGYTF
TRBJ2-7 TRBV18 CASSPGAGGTYEQYF
TRBJ2-3 TRBV10-3 CAIRRTGYSDTQYF
TRBJ2-7 TRBV19 CASSSSTSGRSEQYF
TRBJ2-1 TRBV11-2 CASSLAPYNEQFF
TRBJ2-7 TRBV6-1 CASRDRGLISYEQYF